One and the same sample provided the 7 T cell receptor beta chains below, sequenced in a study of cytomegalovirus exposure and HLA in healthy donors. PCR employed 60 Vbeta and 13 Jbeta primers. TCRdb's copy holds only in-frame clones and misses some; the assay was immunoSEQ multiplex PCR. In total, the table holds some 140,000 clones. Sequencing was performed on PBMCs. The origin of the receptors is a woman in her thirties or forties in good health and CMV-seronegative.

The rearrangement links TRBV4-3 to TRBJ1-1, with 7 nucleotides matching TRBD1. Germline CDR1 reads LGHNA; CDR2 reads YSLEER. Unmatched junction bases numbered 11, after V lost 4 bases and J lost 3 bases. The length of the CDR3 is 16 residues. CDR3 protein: CASSRFPQGMDTEAFF. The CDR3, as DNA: TGCGCCAGCAGCCGCTTCCCACAGGGGATGGACACTGAAGCTTTCTTT.

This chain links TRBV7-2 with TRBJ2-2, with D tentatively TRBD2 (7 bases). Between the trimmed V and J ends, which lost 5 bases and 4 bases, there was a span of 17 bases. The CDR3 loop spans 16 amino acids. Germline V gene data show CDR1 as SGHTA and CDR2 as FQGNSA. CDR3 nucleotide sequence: TGTGCCAGCAGCCGTCTCCTGGGGGGGCCCACCGGGGAGCTGTTTTTT. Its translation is CASSRLLGGPTGELFF.

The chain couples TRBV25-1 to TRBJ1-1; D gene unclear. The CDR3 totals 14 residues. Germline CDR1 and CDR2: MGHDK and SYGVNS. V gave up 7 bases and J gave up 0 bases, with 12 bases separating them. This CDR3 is CASTDTRVNTEAFF. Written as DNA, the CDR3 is TGTGCCAGCACCGATACACGGGTGAACACTGAAGCTTTCTTT.

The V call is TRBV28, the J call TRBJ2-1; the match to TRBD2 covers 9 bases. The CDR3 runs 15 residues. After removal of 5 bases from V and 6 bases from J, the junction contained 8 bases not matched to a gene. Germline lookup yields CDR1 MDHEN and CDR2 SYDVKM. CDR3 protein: CASSPLGTSSNEQFF. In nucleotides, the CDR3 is TGTGCCAGCAGTCCGTTGGGGACTAGCAGCAATGAGCAGTTCTTC. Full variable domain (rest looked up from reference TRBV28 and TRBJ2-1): DVKVTQSSRYLVKRTGEKVFLECVQDMDHENMFWYRQDPGLGLRLIYFSYDVKMKEKGDIPEGYSVSREKKERFSLILESASTNQTSMYLCASSPLGTSSNEQFFGPGTRLTVL.

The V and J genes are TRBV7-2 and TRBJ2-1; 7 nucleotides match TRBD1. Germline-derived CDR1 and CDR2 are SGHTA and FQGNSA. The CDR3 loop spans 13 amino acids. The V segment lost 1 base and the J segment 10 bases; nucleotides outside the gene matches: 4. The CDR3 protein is CASSLGEQGEQFF. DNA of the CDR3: TGTGCCAGCAGCTTAGGGGAACAGGGGGAGCAGTTCTTC.

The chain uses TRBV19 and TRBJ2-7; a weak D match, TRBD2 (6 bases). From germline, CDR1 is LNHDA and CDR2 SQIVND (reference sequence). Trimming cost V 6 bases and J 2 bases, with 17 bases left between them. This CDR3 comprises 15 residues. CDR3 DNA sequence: TGTGCCAGTAGCACCTCCGGGGGTCCCCCCTACGAGCAGTACTTC. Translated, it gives CASSTSGGPPYEQYF.

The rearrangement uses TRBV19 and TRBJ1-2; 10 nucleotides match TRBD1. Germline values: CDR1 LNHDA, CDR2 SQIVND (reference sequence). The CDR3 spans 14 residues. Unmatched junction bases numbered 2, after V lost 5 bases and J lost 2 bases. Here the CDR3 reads CASSADRGNYGYTF. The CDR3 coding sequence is TGTGCCAGTAGTGCGGACAGGGGGAACTATGGCTACACCTTC.